These T cell receptor beta chains were read from a single sample in a study of blood T cells in healthy people across ages. One entry per CDR3 protein, called by TCRdb with MiXCR from the 5' RACE reads. This sample carries about 620,000 distinct CDR3 sequences, 20% to 25% of them seen once, and the ten largest clones take around 3.4%. The specimen was blood. These receptor sequences come from a man aged 65 to 85 in good health. The CDR3 runs from the conserved cysteine through the conserved F or W. A D gene is named only where the DNA matches it firmly.

j_call: TRBJ2-1; d_call: NA; v_call: TRBV11-1; cdr3_aa: CASSLALGARRNEQFF
j_call: NA; d_call: TRBD1; v_call: TRBV4-3; cdr3_aa: CASSQGTGYNEQFF
j_call: TRBJ2-3; d_call: NA; v_call: TRBV29-1; cdr3_aa: CSVEGIRGEGGTDTQYF
j_call: NA; d_call: NA; v_call: TRBV20-1; cdr3_aa: CSGGGPRPYEQYF
j_call: TRBJ2-7; d_call: NA; v_call: TRBV7-2; cdr3_aa: CASSRRGYEQYF
j_call: TRBJ1-4; d_call: NA; v_call: TRBV4-1; cdr3_aa: CASSPQGISTNEKLFF
j_call: TRBJ1-5; d_call: NA; v_call: TRBV20-1; cdr3_aa: CSAREGDFQHF
j_call: TRBJ2-7; d_call: NA; v_call: TRBV10-1; cdr3_aa: CASSGPGEANEQYF
j_call: NA; d_call: NA; v_call: TRBV5-6; cdr3_aa: CASSFIQRTYNEQFF
j_call: TRBJ1-3; d_call: TRBD1; v_call: TRBV27; cdr3_aa: CASSFPRGESGNTIYF
j_call: TRBJ2-3; d_call: TRBD2; v_call: TRBV9; cdr3_aa: CASSASGLATTDTQYF
j_call: TRBJ2-7; d_call: TRBD1; v_call: TRBV7-2; cdr3_aa: CASSLDSGGLSYEQYF
j_call: TRBJ2-5; d_call: TRBD2; v_call: TRBV29-1; cdr3_aa: CSVLAGVETQYF
j_call: TRBJ2-5; d_call: TRBD1; v_call: TRBV5-1; cdr3_aa: CASSPGTEKETQYF
j_call: TRBJ1-6; d_call: NA; v_call: TRBV6-1; cdr3_aa: CASSARDRSPLHF
j_call: TRBJ2-4; d_call: NA; v_call: TRBV5-1; cdr3_aa: CASSPHAGVAKNIQYF
j_call: TRBJ2-2; d_call: NA; v_call: TRBV7-8; cdr3_aa: CASSPQTRLHTGELFF
j_call: TRBJ2-7; d_call: TRBD2; v_call: TRBV20-1; cdr3_aa: CSAHHSGLAGHYEQYF
j_call: TRBJ2-1; d_call: NA; v_call: TRBV4-3; cdr3_aa: CASSQEFIRTPYNEQFF
j_call: TRBJ2-7; d_call: TRBD1; v_call: TRBV2; cdr3_aa: CASSRGFYEQYF
j_call: NA; d_call: TRBD1; v_call: TRBV2; cdr3_aa: CASSEGGTETETQYF
j_call: TRBJ1-6; d_call: NA; v_call: TRBV3-1; cdr3_aa: CASSQDDRNSPLHF
j_call: TRBJ2-3; d_call: TRBD2; v_call: TRBV20-1; cdr3_aa: CSASSSGRAGVDTQYF
j_call: TRBJ2-7; d_call: NA; v_call: TRBV5-1; cdr3_aa: CASSLASAGTNYEQYF
j_call: TRBJ2-5; d_call: TRBD1; v_call: TRBV7-2; cdr3_aa: CASSAGTGGRETQYF
j_call: TRBJ2-5; d_call: NA; v_call: TRBV4-2; cdr3_aa: CASSLTGQKQETQYF
j_call: TRBJ2-7; d_call: TRBD2; v_call: TRBV19; cdr3_aa: CASSIASGAYEQYF
j_call: TRBJ1-1; d_call: NA; v_call: TRBV2; cdr3_aa: CASTGLDAEAFF
j_call: TRBJ1-5; d_call: NA; v_call: TRBV27; cdr3_aa: CASSPPGLYQPQHF
j_call: TRBJ2-4; d_call: TRBD1; v_call: TRBV6-1; cdr3_aa: CASTSTRAGGYIQYF
j_call: TRBJ1-4; d_call: NA; v_call: TRBV29-1; cdr3_aa: CSVASRGTNEKLFF
j_call: TRBJ1-5; d_call: TRBD1; v_call: TRBV2; cdr3_aa: CASSVYRGSNQPQHF
j_call: TRBJ2-1; d_call: NA; v_call: TRBV5-5; cdr3_aa: CASSSGTPNEQFF
j_call: TRBJ2-3; d_call: NA; v_call: TRBV6-6; cdr3_aa: CASSSTGVDTQYF
j_call: TRBJ2-2; d_call: NA; v_call: TRBV25-1; cdr3_aa: CAAAANTGELFF
j_call: TRBJ2-7; d_call: TRBD2; v_call: TRBV7-9; cdr3_aa: CASSSTTSGRDEQYF
j_call: TRBJ2-1; d_call: TRBD1; v_call: TRBV24-1; cdr3_aa: CATSDQNRGGTYNEQFF
j_call: TRBJ2-7; d_call: NA; v_call: TRBV7-9; cdr3_aa: CASSLRSQSEQYF
j_call: TRBJ2-1; d_call: NA; v_call: TRBV7-3; cdr3_aa: CASGDGYEQFF
j_call: TRBJ2-7; d_call: TRBD1; v_call: TRBV15; cdr3_aa: CATSSDDRGLQYF
j_call: TRBJ2-3; d_call: TRBD1; v_call: TRBV7-2; cdr3_aa: CASSYDRAGTDTQYF
j_call: TRBJ1-3; d_call: TRBD1; v_call: TRBV9; cdr3_aa: CASSGGQGYSGNTIYF
j_call: TRBJ2-5; d_call: NA; v_call: TRBV20-1; cdr3_aa: CSAGTHQETQYF
j_call: TRBJ2-1; d_call: NA; v_call: TRBV5-1; cdr3_aa: CASSPLSYNEQFF
j_call: TRBJ2-5; d_call: TRBD1; v_call: TRBV5-1; cdr3_aa: CASNRQGAAEETQYF
j_call: TRBJ1-2; d_call: NA; v_call: TRBV29-1; cdr3_aa: CSVEWVSGKGYGYTF
j_call: TRBJ1-2; d_call: TRBD1; v_call: TRBV20-1; cdr3_aa: CSGGNRGNTF
j_call: TRBJ2-5; d_call: NA; v_call: TRBV7-2; cdr3_aa: CASSFKGGETQYF
j_call: TRBJ2-5; d_call: TRBD1; v_call: TRBV13; cdr3_aa: CASSIRGQKETQYF
j_call: TRBJ2-5; d_call: NA; v_call: TRBV6-2/TRBV6-3; cdr3_aa: CASSYVTADQETQYF
j_call: TRBJ2-7; d_call: TRBD1; v_call: TRBV25-1; cdr3_aa: CASSETPQGLSYEQYF
j_call: TRBJ2-2; d_call: NA; v_call: TRBV6-6; cdr3_aa: CASSLLGKDTGELFF
j_call: TRBJ1-5; d_call: TRBD1; v_call: TRBV7-9; cdr3_aa: CASSEGTELQHF
j_call: TRBJ2-7; d_call: NA; v_call: TRBV25-1; cdr3_aa: CASLNSGSYEQYF